The 27 T cell receptor beta chains in this list originate from one sample, sequenced in a study of persistence of HIV-infected CD4 T cells. No cognate antigen is known for these TCRs. Sequencing used immunoSEQ version 4 in survey mode. Data came from immunoSEQ multiplex PCR; TCRdb stores just in-frame clones and leaves some out. The data contain 25,000 to 40,000 clones, 82% of them singletons. The stimulus was an HIV-1 Gag 15-mer peptide pool, about 1.1 ug/peptide/mL. CD40L/CD69 double-negative CD45RO-high memory CD4+ T cells were collected. The sequences come from CD4+ T cells sorted from PBMCs after roughly 18-hour stimulation, collected from a patient who received antiretroviral therapy. These receptors were collected from an adult woman with HIV who was CMV-seropositive.

The chain has TRBV7-2 and TRBJ1-6; no reliable D call. Germline V gene sequence: CDR1 SGHTA, CDR2 FQGNSA. The CDR3 extends over 14 amino acids. Trimming left V 3 bases short and J 8 bases short, with 11 bases between. The CDR3 DNA reads as TGTGCCAGCAGCTTTTCAGGCTCGGATTCACCCCTCCACTTT. Amino acids: CASSFSGSDSPLHF.

The rearrangement joins TRBV19 to TRBJ1-6; TRBD1 might be the D (6 bases). V lost 4 bases and J lost 8, with 15 bases in between. This CDR3 is 15 amino acids long. Germline lookup yields CDR1 LNHDA and CDR2 SQIVND (reference sequence). CDR3 region: CASSTPQGVYSPLHF. CDR3 DNA sequence: TGTGCCAGTAGTACTCCACAGGGTGTTTATTCACCCCTCCACTTT.

The chain combines TRBV12-3 or TRBV12-4 with TRBJ2-3; D is ambiguous. CDR3 length equals 11 residues. Trimming shortened V by 5 bases and J by 4 bases, and 4 bases separated the two germline ends. CDR3 DNA: TGTGCCAGCAGTCAATCAGATACGCAGTATTTT. It is translated as CASSQSDTQYF.

V usage is TRBV12-3 or TRBV12-4 and J usage is TRBJ2-5; D is uncertain. CDR3 length: 12 amino acids. Trimming cost V 5 bases and J 5 bases, with 9 bases left between them. The CDR3 DNA is TGTGCCAGCAGTCCCCTAAGGGAGACCCAGTACTTC. This codes for CASSPLRETQYF.

The V gene is TRBV18, the J gene TRBJ2-1; D possibly matches TRBD1 or TRBD2 (5 bases each). Trimming cost V 4 bases and J 2 bases, with 18 bases left between them. Germline values: CDR1 KGHSH, CDR2 LQKENI. There are 17 residues in the CDR3. The CDR3 DNA sequence: TGTGCCAGCTCACGATTATCAGGGAGCCGTGCCTACAATGAGCAGTTCTTC. Amino acids: CASSRLSGSRAYNEQFF.

This chain uses TRBV4-3 with TRBJ1-2; D unresolved. Trimming left V 0 bases short and J 7 bases short, with 6 bases between. Germline lookup yields CDR1 LGHNA and CDR2 YSLEER. This CDR3 has 12 amino acids. In DNA, the CDR3 is TGCGCCAGCAGCCAAGACCTAAGTGGCTACACCTTC. It is translated as CASSQDLSGYTF.

The rearrangement uses TRBV28 and TRBJ1-3, with a possible D match to TRBD1 (5 bases). CDR3 length: 14 residues. CDR1 MDHEN and CDR2 SYDVKM come from the germline V gene. V shed 4 bases and J shed 7 bases, with 14 bases lying between them. For the CDR3, the DNA is TGTGCCAGCAGTTATTTCCAGGGAAGTAACACCATATATTTT. As protein: CASSYFQGSNTIYF. Supplemented by reference TRBV28 and TRBJ1-3, the full variable domain reads DVKVTQSSRYLVKRTGEKVFLECVQDMDHENMFWYRQDPGLGLRLIYFSYDVKMKEKGDIPEGYSVSREKKERFSLILESASTNQTSMYLCASSYFQGSNTIYFGEGSWLTVV.

This chain links TRBV15 with TRBJ1-5; D perhaps matches TRBD1 (6 bases). Germline V lookup: CDR1 LNHNV, CDR2 YYDKDF (reference sequence). V lost 11 bases and J 2 bases, leaving 19 bases between the germline ends. The CDR3 sequence is 15 residues long. CDR3 coding DNA: TGTGCCTCCGCCCCGCTGGGGGGCGGCAATCAGCCCCAGCATTTT. Residues: CASAPLGGGNQPQHF.

The J gene is TRBJ2-2, the V gene TRBV6-1; 10 nucleotides agree with TRBD1. V shed 2 bases, J shed 3 bases, and the junction held 3 bases outside the gene matches. CDR1 MNHNS and CDR2 SASEGT come from the germline V gene. CDR3 length: 16 amino acids. The CDR3 region is CASSEFGTGDTGELFF. DNA for the CDR3: TGTGCCAGCAGTGAATTTGGGACAGGGGACACCGGGGAGCTGTTTTTT.

The rearrangement uses TRBV14 and TRBJ2-2; D not certain. V was cut by 1 base and J by 8 bases, with 17 bases left in between. The CDR3 is 16 amino acids. Germline CDR1 SGHDN, CDR2 FVKESK. The CDR3 DNA reads as TGTGCCAGCAGCCAAGTTCGGTGGTTGACCGGTGGGGAGCTGTTTTTT. Protein sequence: CASSQVRWLTGGELFF.

This clone was seen only once. CDR3 amino acids: CASSRTKSMNTEAFF. The CDR3 DNA is TGTGCCAGCAGCCGCACCAAAAGCATGAACACTGAAGCTTTCTTT. This chain joins TRBV5-6 and TRBJ1-1; D gene uncertain. Germline V gene sequence: CDR1 SGHDT, CDR2 YYEEEE. The length of the CDR3 is 15 residues. Trimming took off 4 bases at V and 0 bases at J, with 13 bases between the two ends. Drawing the rest from reference TRBV5-6 and TRBJ1-1, the complete variable domain is DAGVTQSPTHLIKTRGQQVTLRCSPKSGHDTVSWYQQALGQGPQFIFQYYEEEERQRGNFPDRFSGHQFPNYSSELNVNALLLGDSALYLCASSRTKSMNTEAFFGQGTRLTVV.

The rearrangement uses TRBV11-2 and TRBJ1-1, with TRBD1 identical over 7 bases. Germline V CDR1 and CDR2: SGHAT, FQNNGV. V was clipped by 5 bases and J by 0 bases; unmatched bases: 9. The CDR3 covers 16 residues. The DNA of the CDR3 is TGTGCCAGCAGCCCCCCTTACAGGGGAATGAACACTGAAGCTTTCTTT. Translation gives CASSPPYRGMNTEAFF.

The chain carries TRBV6-5 and TRBJ1-1; a possible D gene is TRBD1 (5 bases). The germline V and J ends were trimmed by 6 bases and 3 bases, with 17 bases remaining between them. The CDR3 totals 15 residues. CDR1 and CDR2 from the germline V gene are MNHEY and SVGAGI. In nucleotides, the CDR3 is TGTGCCAGCAGCCCAAAGGCGGGGGGATACACTGAAGCTTTCTTT. Translation: CASSPKAGGYTEAFF.

This clone was seen only a few times. This same CDR3 is encoded by further DNA sequences in the sample. The chain joins TRBV19 to TRBJ1-1; D is unresolved. The CDR3 runs to 14 residues. Trimming stripped 3 bases from V and 5 bases from J, with 13 bases between. In germline, CDR1 is LNHDA, CDR2 SQIVND (reference sequence). Written as DNA, the CDR3 is TGTGCCAGTAGTATCGGGGAAATGGGAACTGAAGCTTTCTTT. Translating it yields CASSIGEMGTEAFF.

This clone was found a few times. The J gene is TRBJ2-2, the V gene TRBV2, with 7 bases fitting TRBD2. There are 13 residues in the CDR3. Germline V gene data show CDR1 as SNHLY and CDR2 as FYNNEI. J lost 7 bases, V lost 4 bases, and 3 bases had no gene match. CDR3 residues: CASSAWEGGELFF. The CDR3 nucleotides read TGTGCCAGCAGTGCGTGGGAGGGCGGGGAGCTGTTTTTT.

The V call is TRBV4-3, the J call TRBJ1-1; D unclear. Germline V gene sequence: CDR1 LGHNA, CDR2 YSLEER. The length of the CDR3 is 15 residues. Trimming left V 0 bases short and J 4 bases short, with 12 bases between. In nucleotides, the CDR3 is TGCGCCAGCAGCCAAGATATGGCACGAACCACTGAAGCTTTCTTT. Its protein product is CASSQDMARTTEAFF.

This chain uses TRBV19 with TRBJ2-7; 7 nucleotides match TRBD1. The germline V gene has CDR1 LNHDA and CDR2 SQIVND (reference sequence). CDR3 length: 19 residues. Trimming removed 4 bases from V and 1 base from J; junction bases left unmatched: 19. The chain's CDR3 is CASSTGQVAGRGRSYEQYF. In DNA form, the CDR3 reads TGTGCCAGTAGTACCGGACAGGTGGCGGGCAGGGGGAGATCCTACGAGCAGTACTTC.

The V gene is TRBV5-1, the J gene TRBJ2-3; the D gene could be TRBD1 or TRBD2 (5 bases each). Trimming shortened V by 0 bases and J by 4 bases, and 15 bases separated the two germline ends. Germline lookup yields CDR1 SGHRS and CDR2 YFSETQ. This CDR3 has 16 amino acids. CDR3 loop: CASSLGDGRYSDTQYF. The DNA for the CDR3 is TGCGCCAGCAGCTTGGGGGACGGTAGATACTCAGATACGCAGTATTTT.

V is TRBV10-1 and J is TRBJ1-4; D gene ambiguous. V gave up 2 bases and J gave up 2 bases, with 3 bases separating them. The germline V gene encodes CDR1 WNHNN and CDR2 SYGVQD (reference sequence). This CDR3 contains 13 residues. CDR3 nucleotides: TGCGCCAGCAGTGAGACGACTAATGAAAAACTGTTTTTT. It codes for CASSETTNEKLFF.

The chain employs TRBV7-2 and TRBJ2-7; D tentatively reads TRBD1 or TRBD2 (5 bases each). The ends were cut back, 4 bases at V and 7 bases at J, with 17 bases in the middle. CDR3 length: 14 amino acids. The germline gives CDR1 SGHTA, CDR2 FQGNSA. The CDR3 bases are TGTGCCAGCAGCTCCCAACCGGGACCTCGGGAGCAGTACTTC. This gives the protein CASSSQPGPREQYF.

The genes are TRBV5-1 and TRBJ2-1; D possibly corresponds to TRBD1 (5 bases). Germline V lookup: CDR1 SGHRS, CDR2 YFSETQ. V was pared by 1 base and J by 8 bases, with 16 bases between. CDR3 length: 15 residues. CDR3 sequence: CASSLQGPYRDEQFF. CDR3 nucleotide sequence: TGCGCCAGCAGCTTGCAGGGTCCCTATAGGGATGAGCAGTTCTTC.

The CDR3 nucleotides read TGTGCCAGCAGGGGAGACAGAAACACTGAAGCTTTCTTT. Residues: CASRGDRNTEAFF. The V and J genes are TRBV2 and TRBJ1-1; D is possibly TRBD1 (5 bases). V lost 6 bases and J lost 2, with 10 bases in between. The CDR3 runs to 13 residues. The germline gives CDR1 SNHLY, CDR2 FYNNEI.

The CDR3 DNA sequence: TGTGCCAGCAGTTTTAATATTGGGGGGGGCCCCTACGAGCAGTACTTC. It codes for CASSFNIGGGPYEQYF. The chain has TRBV28 and TRBJ2-7; weak D call: TRBD2 (7 bases). Germline lookup yields CDR1 MDHEN and CDR2 SYDVKM. The V gene lost 3 bases and the J gene lost 2 bases, with 17 bases spanning the gap. This CDR3 spans 16 amino acids.

V is TRBV6-5 and J is TRBJ1-6; D perhaps matches TRBD1 (6 bases). The CDR3 runs to 14 residues. In germline, CDR1 is MNHEY, CDR2 SVGAGI. Trimming shortened V by 1 base and J by 9 bases, and 10 bases separated the two germline ends. Here the CDR3 reads CASSYLQGSSPLHF. CDR3 in DNA: TGTGCCAGCAGTTACTTGCAGGGGTCTTCACCCCTCCACTTT.

The rearrangement links TRBV15 to TRBJ2-7; D not certain. V was pared by 0 bases and J by 3 bases, with 6 bases between. The germline CDR1 and CDR2 sequences are LNHNV and YYDKDF (reference sequence). This CDR3 is built from 13 residues. CDR3 residues: CATSRDRSYEQYF. CDR3 sequence (DNA): TGTGCCACCAGCAGAGACAGGAGCTACGAGCAGTACTTC.

In this sample, this clone turned up a few times. The genes are TRBV5-1 and TRBJ1-3, with unresolved D. The length of the CDR3 is 11 residues. The germline V gene encodes CDR1 SGHRS and CDR2 YFSETQ. Between the trimmed V and J ends, which lost 3 bases and 2 bases, there was a span of 0 bases. The CDR3 loop is CASSSGNTIYF. As DNA, the CDR3 is TGCGCCAGCAGCTCTGGAAACACCATATATTTT. Together with reference TRBV5-1 and TRBJ1-3, the CDR3 gives the full variable domain: KAGVTQTPRYLIKTRGQQVTLSCSPISGHRSVSWYQQTPGQGLQFLFEYFSETQRNKGNFPGRFSGRQFSNSRSEMNVSTLELGDSALYLCASSSGNTIYFGEGSWLTVV.

The rearrangement links TRBV18 to TRBJ1-1; no reliable D call. CDR3 length: 13 residues. Germline V gene sequence: CDR1 KGHSH, CDR2 LQKENI. Trimming stripped 5 bases from V and 3 bases from J, with 10 bases between. CDR3 amino acids: CASSGQFDTEAFF. CDR3 DNA sequence: TGTGCCAGCTCAGGCCAATTCGACACTGAAGCTTTCTTT. The full variable domain, its missing parts supplied by reference TRBV18 and TRBJ1-1, is NAGVMQNPRHLVRRRGQEARLRCSPMKGHSHVYWYRQLPEEGLKFMVYLQKENIIDESGMPKERFSAEFPKEGPSILRIQQVVRGDSAAYFCASSGQFDTEAFFGQGTRLTVV.